Listed below are T cell receptor beta chains from one sample, sequenced in a study of T cell clusters in autoimmune cytopenias. TCRdb re-called the multiplex PCR reads and shows each CDR3 protein once, DNA omitted. The sample has fewer than 15,000 distinct CDR3 sequences, and its top ten clones hold under 2.5%. The sequenced sample consisted of peripheral blood. Receptors were obtained from a human donor with an autoimmune cytopenia or autoimmune hepatitis (not recorded which). Both conserved end residues are part of each CDR3. Each record gives: J gene, clone size, V gene, CDR3 protein. Clone size appears in some rows only: once, few, many, or a class for an expanded clone.

TRBJ2-2 | . | TRBV18 | CASSRAVANTGELFF
TRBJ2-7 | . | TRBV5-4 | CASSLWGPYEQYF
TRBJ2-7 | . | TRBV12-3/TRBV12-4 | CASRAGTGASEQYF
TRBJ1-2 | . | TRBV19 | CASSYRTPGQGPAGYGYTF
TRBJ2-1 | medium-sized | TRBV29-1 | CSVSSGWSSYNEQFF
TRBJ1-6 | . | TRBV6-5 | CASSYSTGNSPLHF
TRBJ1-2 | . | TRBV20-1 | CSAFLRGPYYGYTF
TRBJ2-3 | . | TRBV12-3/TRBV12-4 | CASSSSGEPLDTQYF
TRBJ2-3 | . | TRBV5-4 | CASSLYASDTQYF
TRBJ1-1 | . | TRBV30 | CAWSPRQGANTEAFF
TRBJ1-1 | . | TRBV6-5 | CASSPAGTDTEAFF
TRBJ2-3 | . | TRBV19 | CASSPQAGGRGTDTQYF
TRBJ2-1 | . | TRBV12-3/TRBV12-4 | CASSRGTYNEQFF
TRBJ1-5 | . | TRBV18 | CASSPSSGTGGNQPQHF
TRBJ2-1 | . | TRBV19 | CASSIASGILDNEQFF
TRBJ2-7 | . | TRBV19 | CASSLTPLSSSYEQYF
TRBJ2-5 | medium-sized | TRBV15 | CATSSEGAASPPETQYF
TRBJ2-6 | . | TRBV5-5 | CASSLTWRSGGGANVLTF
TRBJ2-3 | . | TRBV30 | CAWSSSLADAQYF
TRBJ2-7 | medium-sized | TRBV6-5 | CASSYSDTYEQYF